Below, one T cell receptor beta chain is given with its context. Its antigen remains unknown. Vbeta (60) and Jbeta (13) primers were used in the PCR. Sequencing used immunoSEQ multiplex PCR; TCRdb keeps in-frame clones, though not all of them. The sample has some 120,000 clones; 50% to 70% are singletons. This CDR3 has 14 amino acids. CDR1 SGHTA and CDR2 FQGNSA come from the germline V gene. Trimming removed 6 bases from V and 2 bases from J, with 14 bases in between. The sample originates from a study of cytomegalovirus exposure and HLA in healthy donors. Study-wide background: There were some 410 genotyped donors. Of these, about 81% fell in the genetic ancestry cluster associated with self-reported Caucasian donors.

Study-wide findings and caveats: Several V segments, TRBV6-2 and TRBV6-3 among them, could not be told apart and were dropped. The HLA-A and HLA-B alleles of most subjects were reportedly predicted accurately from TCR beta sequences. The number of N-insertions in an Asian-associated ancestry cluster was reportedly below the roughly 660-donor mean in a later analysis.

Sequencing input: PBMCs. The chain combines TRBV7-2 with TRBJ2-7; D is possibly TRBD1 (5 bases). The receptor was isolated from a woman aged 40 to 55 in good health and CMV-seropositive. CDR3 protein: CASSLMDTTYEQYF. The CDR3 DNA follows: TGTGCCAGCAGTTTAATGGACACAACCTACGAGCAGTACTTC.